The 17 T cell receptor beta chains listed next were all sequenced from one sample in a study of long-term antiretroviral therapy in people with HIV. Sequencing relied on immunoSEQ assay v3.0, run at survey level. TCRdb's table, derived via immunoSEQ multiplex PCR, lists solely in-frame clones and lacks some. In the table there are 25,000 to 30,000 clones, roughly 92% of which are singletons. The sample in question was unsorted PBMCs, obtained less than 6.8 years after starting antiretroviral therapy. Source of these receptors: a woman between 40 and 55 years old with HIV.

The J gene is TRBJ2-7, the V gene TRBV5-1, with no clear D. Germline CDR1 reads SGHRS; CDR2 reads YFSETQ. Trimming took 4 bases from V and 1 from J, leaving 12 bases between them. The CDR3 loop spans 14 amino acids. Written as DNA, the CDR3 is TGCGCCAGCAGCCCGCAAGGGATATCCTACGAGCAGTACTTC. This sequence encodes CASSPQGISYEQYF. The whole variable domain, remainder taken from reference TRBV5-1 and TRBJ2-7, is KAGVTQTPRYLIKTRGQQVTLSCSPISGHRSVSWYQQTPGQGLQFLFEYFSETQRNKGNFPGRFSGRQFSNSRSEMNVSTLELGDSALYLCASSPQGISYEQYFGPGTRLTVT.

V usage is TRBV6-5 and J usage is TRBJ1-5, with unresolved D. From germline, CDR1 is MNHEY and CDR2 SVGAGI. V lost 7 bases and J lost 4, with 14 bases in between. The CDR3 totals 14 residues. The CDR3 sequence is CASTVGHGNQPQHF. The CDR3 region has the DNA TGTGCCAGCACCGTAGGGCATGGGAATCAGCCCCAGCATTTT.

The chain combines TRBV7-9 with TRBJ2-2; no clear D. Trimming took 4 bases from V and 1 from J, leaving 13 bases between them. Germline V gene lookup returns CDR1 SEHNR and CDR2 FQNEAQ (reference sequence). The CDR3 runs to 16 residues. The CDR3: CASSSPGPKNTGELFF. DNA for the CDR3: TGTGCCAGCAGCTCTCCGGGCCCTAAGAACACCGGGGAGCTGTTTTTT.

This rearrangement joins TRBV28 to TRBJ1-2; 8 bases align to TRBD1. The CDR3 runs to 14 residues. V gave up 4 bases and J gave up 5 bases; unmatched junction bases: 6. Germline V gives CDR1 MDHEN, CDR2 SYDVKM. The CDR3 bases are TGTGCCAGCAGTTCGTCACAGGGGGGGTATGGCTACACCTTC. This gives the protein CASSSSQGGYGYTF.

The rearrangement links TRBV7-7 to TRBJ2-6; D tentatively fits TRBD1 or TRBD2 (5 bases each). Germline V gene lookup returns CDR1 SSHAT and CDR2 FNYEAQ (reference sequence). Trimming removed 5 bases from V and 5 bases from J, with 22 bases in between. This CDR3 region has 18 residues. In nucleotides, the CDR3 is TGTGCCAGCAGCGGGGACCCAGTGCCACAAAGTCGGGCCAACGTCCTGACTTTC. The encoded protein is CASSGDPVPQSRANVLTF.

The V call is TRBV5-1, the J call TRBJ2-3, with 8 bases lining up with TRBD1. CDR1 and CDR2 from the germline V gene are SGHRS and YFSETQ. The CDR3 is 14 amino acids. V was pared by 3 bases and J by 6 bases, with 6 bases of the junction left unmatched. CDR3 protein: CASSSQGEVDTQYF. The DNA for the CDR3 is TGCGCCAGCAGCTCACAGGGGGAAGTGGATACGCAGTATTTT.

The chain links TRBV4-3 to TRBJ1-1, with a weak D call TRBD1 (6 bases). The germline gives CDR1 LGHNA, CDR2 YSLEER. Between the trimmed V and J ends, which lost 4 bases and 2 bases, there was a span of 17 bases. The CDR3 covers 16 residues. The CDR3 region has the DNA TGCGCCAGCAGCCTCGACCCACAGGGAGGTAACACTGAAGCTTTCTTT. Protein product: CASSLDPQGGNTEAFF.

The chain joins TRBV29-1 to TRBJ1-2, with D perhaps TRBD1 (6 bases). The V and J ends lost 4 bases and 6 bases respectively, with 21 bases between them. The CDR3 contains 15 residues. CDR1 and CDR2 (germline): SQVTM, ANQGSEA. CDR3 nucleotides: TGCAGCGTTGTTGCTTCGGTTTCGGGGGCTGATGGCTACACCTTC. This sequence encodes CSVVASVSGADGYTF.

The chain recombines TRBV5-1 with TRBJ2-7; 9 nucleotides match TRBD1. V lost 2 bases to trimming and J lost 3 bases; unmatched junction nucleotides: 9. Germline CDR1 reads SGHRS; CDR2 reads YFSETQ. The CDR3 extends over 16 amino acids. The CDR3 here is CASSFYPGTGIYEQYF. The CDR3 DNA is TGCGCCAGCAGCTTCTACCCCGGGACAGGGATCTACGAGCAGTACTTC.

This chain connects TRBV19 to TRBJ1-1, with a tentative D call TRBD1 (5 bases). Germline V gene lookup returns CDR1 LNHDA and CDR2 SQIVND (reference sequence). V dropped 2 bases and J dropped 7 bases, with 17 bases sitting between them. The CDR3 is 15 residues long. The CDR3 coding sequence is TGTGCCAGTAGTATACGTCTGGGCAGGGCGGTTGAAGCTTTCTTT. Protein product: CASSIRLGRAVEAFF.

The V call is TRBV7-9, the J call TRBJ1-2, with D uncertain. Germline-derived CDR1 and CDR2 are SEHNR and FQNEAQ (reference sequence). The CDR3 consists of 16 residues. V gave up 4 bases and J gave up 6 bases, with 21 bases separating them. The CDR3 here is CASSSRRQSSTHGYTF. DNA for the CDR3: TGTGCCAGCAGCTCGCGACGACAAAGTTCTACCCATGGCTACACCTTC.

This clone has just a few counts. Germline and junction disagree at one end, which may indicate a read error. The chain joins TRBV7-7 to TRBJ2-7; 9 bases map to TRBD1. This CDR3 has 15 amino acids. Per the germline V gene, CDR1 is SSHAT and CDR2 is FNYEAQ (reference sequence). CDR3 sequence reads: CASSPGTGISYEQYF. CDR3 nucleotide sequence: TGTGCTAGCAGCCCCGGGACAGGGATCTCCTACGAGCAGTACTTC.

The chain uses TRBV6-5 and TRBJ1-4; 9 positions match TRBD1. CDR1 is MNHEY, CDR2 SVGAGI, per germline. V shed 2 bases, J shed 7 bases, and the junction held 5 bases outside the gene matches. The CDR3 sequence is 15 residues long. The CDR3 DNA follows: TGTGCCAGCAGTTACCGGACAGGGGAACGTGAAAAACTGTTTTTT. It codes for CASSYRTGEREKLFF.

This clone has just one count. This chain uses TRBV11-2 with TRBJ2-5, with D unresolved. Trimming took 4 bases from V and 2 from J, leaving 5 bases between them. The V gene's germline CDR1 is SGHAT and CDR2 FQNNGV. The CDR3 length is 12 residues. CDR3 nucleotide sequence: TGTGCCAGCAGCTCGCATCAAGAGACCCAGTACTTC. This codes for CASSSHQETQYF.

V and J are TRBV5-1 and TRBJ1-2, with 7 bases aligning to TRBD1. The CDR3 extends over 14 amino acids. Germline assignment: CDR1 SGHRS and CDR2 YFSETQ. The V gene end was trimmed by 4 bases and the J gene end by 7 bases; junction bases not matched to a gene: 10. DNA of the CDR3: TGCGCCAGCAGCCTCGGGTACAGGGGAGGTGGCTACACCTTC. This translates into CASSLGYRGGGYTF. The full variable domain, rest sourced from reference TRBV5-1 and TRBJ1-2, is KAGVTQTPRYLIKTRGQQVTLSCSPISGHRSVSWYQQTPGQGLQFLFEYFSETQRNKGNFPGRFSGRQFSNSRSEMNVSTLELGDSALYLCASSLGYRGGGYTFGSGTRLTVV.

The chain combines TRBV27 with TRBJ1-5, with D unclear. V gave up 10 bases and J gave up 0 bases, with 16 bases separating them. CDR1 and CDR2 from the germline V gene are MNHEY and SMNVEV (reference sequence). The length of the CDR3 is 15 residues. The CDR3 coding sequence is TGTGCCACCTCCGTAACGGCATCTAGCAATCAGCCCCAGCATTTT. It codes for CATSVTASSNQPQHF.

CDR3 nucleotide sequence: TGTGCCAGCGTAAGGGGGCCGGGCGAGCAGTACTTC. Encoded protein: CASVRGPGEQYF. V is TRBV6-5 and J is TRBJ2-7, with TRBD1 identical over 7 bases. V was clipped by 8 bases and J by 6 bases; unmatched bases: 7. Germline CDR1 MNHEY, CDR2 SVGAGI. This CDR3 region has 12 residues.